The 2 T cell receptor beta chains below come from one sample, sequenced in a study of T cells in women clearing cervical HPV infection. Assay: immunoSEQ multiplex PCR; the TCRdb copy retains only in-frame clones and omits some. This table lists tens of thousands of clones. The sequenced sample consisted of blood buffy coat. All receptors come from a woman between 18 and 69 years old with a cervical HPV16 infection that either progressed to CIN3+ or cleared (not recorded which).

Concerning this clone itself: Sequencing ends 3 residues short of the CDR3 end; the germline J gene provides the rest. The gene calls are TRBV19 and TRBJ1-1, with 8 bases fitting TRBD1. The CDR3 totals 17 residues. The V segment lost 5 bases and the J segment 2 bases; nucleotides outside the gene matches: 13. Germline V gene data show CDR1 as LNHDA and CDR2 as SQIVND (reference sequence). CDR3 protein: CASSGQGRIRVNTEAFF. The sequenced part of the CDR3 DNA is TGTGCCAGTAGTGGACAGGGTAGGATAAGGGTTAACACTGAA.

Worth noting for this clone: The read comes to an end 3 residues before the CDR3 does, leaving the germline J gene to fill in the end. This sequence joins TRBV20-1 and TRBJ2-3; 7 positions agree with TRBD2. The CDR3 contains 15 residues. V trimming: 0 bases; J trimming: 3 bases; junction bases outside the gene matches: 6. Germline values: CDR1 DFQATT, CDR2 SNEGSKA (reference sequence). The sequenced CDR3 bases are TGCAGTGCTAGAGATGAAGCGGGATGGACAGATACG. Amino acids: CSARDEAGWTDT. The whole CDR3 is CSARDEAGWTDTQYF.